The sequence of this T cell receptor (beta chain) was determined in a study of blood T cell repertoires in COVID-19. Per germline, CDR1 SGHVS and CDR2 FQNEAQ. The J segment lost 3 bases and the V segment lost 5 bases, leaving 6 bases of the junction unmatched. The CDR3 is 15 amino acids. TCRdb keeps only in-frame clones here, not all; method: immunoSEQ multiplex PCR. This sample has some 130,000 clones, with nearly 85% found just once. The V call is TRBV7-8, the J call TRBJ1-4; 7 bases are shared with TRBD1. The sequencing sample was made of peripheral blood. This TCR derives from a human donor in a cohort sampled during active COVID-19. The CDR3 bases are TGTGCCAGCAGCCAGAGACAGGGAGCTAATGAAAAACTGTTTTTT. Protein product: CASSQRQGANEKLFF.